This T cell receptor beta chain came from a study of T cells after yellow fever vaccination. The V and J ends lost 7 bases and 3 bases respectively, with 19 bases between them. There are 16 residues in the CDR3. This clonotype was seen many times. TCRdb used MiXCR to reprocess the 5' RACE reads, holding one entry per CDR3 protein. The repertoire holds a few hundred thousand distinct CDR3 sequences, with around 7% as singletons. The source of this sequence is a man in his late teens or twenties who received the YFV17D yellow fever vaccine. The chain carries TRBV12-3 or TRBV12-4 and TRBJ1-5; the D gene is possibly TRBD1 (5 bases). The sequenced sample was PBMCs, obtained around 45 days after the first yellow fever vaccination. The DNA of the CDR3 is TGTGCCAGCAAAGGCAGGGAGGGGTATGACAATCAGCCCCAGCATTTT. Encoded protein: CASKGREGYDNQPQHF.